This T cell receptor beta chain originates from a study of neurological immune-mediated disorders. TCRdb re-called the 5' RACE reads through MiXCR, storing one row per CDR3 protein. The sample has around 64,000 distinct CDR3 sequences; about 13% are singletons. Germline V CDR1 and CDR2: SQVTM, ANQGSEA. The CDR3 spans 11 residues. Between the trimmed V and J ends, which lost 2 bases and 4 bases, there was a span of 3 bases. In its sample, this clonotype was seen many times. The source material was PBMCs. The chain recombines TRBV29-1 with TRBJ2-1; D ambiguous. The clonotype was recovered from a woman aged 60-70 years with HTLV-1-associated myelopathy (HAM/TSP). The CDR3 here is CSVEKYNEQFF. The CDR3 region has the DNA TGCAGCGTTGAAAAGTACAATGAGCAGTTCTTC.